The 14 T cell receptor beta chains given below trace back to one sample, sequenced in a study of identical twins. Via MiXCR, TCRdb re-called the 5' RACE reads, giving one row per CDR3 protein. This sample has approximately 410,000 distinct CDR3 sequences, with roughly 18% found just once. Sequenced input: naive T cells sorted from blood. The origin of the receptors is a man in his fifties in good health.

This clonotype was seen repeatedly, ten times or more. This chain uses TRBV7-6 with TRBJ1-1; no reliable D call. This CDR3 has 13 amino acids. The V gene lost 6 bases and the J gene lost 0 bases, with 8 bases spanning the gap. CDR1 is SGHVS, CDR2 FNYEAQ, per germline. The CDR3, as DNA: TGTGCCAGCAGTCCCGCTATGAACACTGAAGCTTTCTTT. This sequence encodes CASSPAMNTEAFF.

In this sample, this clonotype turned up a few times. The chain combines TRBV12-3 or TRBV12-4 with TRBJ2-3; the D is unclear. There are 14 residues in the CDR3. Trimming stripped 6 bases from V and 1 base from J, with 11 bases between. For the CDR3, the DNA is TGTGCCAGCAGCATGACGGGTGGCACAGATACGCAGTATTTT. Its translation is CASSMTGGTDTQYF.

The DNA for the CDR3 is TGTGCCATCAGTGAGTCGTGGAAGACCATCCAAGAGACCCAGTACTTC. As protein: CAISESWKTIQETQYF. The chain is built from TRBV10-3 and TRBJ2-5; D gene uncertain. V was pared by 0 bases and J by 1 base, with 12 bases between. Germline V gene lookup returns CDR1 ENHRY and CDR2 SYGVKD. This CDR3 spans 16 amino acids.

This clonotype has more than one count but fewer than ten. The chain carries TRBV5-1 and TRBJ1-2; D remains ambiguous. Germline V gene sequence: CDR1 SGHRS, CDR2 YFSETQ. The CDR3 totals 14 residues. Trimming left V 0 bases short and J 6 bases short, with 12 bases between. Here the CDR3 reads CASSLARETDGYTF. In nucleotides, the CDR3 is TGCGCCAGCAGCTTGGCCCGGGAGACGGATGGCTACACCTTC.

This clonotype was found a few times. The chain links TRBV4-1 to TRBJ1-2; 9 bases agree with TRBD1. Germline V gives CDR1 MGHRA, CDR2 YSYEKL. V shed 4 bases and J 4 bases; nucleotides not matched to a gene: 7. There are 15 residues in the CDR3. As DNA, the CDR3 is TGCGCCAGCAGCCCGGGACAGGGAGCAGGCTATGGCTACACCTTC. Protein sequence: CASSPGQGAGYGYTF.

The chain is built from TRBV7-2 and TRBJ1-5; possible D gene TRBD1, 6 bases. The CDR3 contains 14 residues. V was cut by 5 bases and J by 2 bases, with 10 bases left in between. Germline V gene sequence: CDR1 SGHTA, CDR2 FQGNSA. The CDR3 sequence is CASSKDRGNQPQHF. The CDR3 coding sequence is TGTGCCAGCAGCAAGGACAGAGGCAATCAGCCCCAGCATTTT.

V usage is TRBV20-1 and J usage is TRBJ2-3; the match to TRBD2 covers 8 bases. The CDR3 totals 15 residues. CDR1 is DFQATT and CDR2 is SNEGSKA in the germline V gene (reference sequence). V trimming: 5 bases; J trimming: 2 bases; junction bases outside the gene matches: 9. This CDR3 reads CSAYVAGHFTDTQYF. The DNA for the CDR3 is TGCAGTGCTTATGTAGCGGGGCATTTCACAGATACGCAGTATTTT.

This clonotype was picked up a small number of times. This chain links TRBV2 with TRBJ2-7; D is perhaps TRBD1 (5 bases). V gave up 0 bases and J gave up 6 bases, with 15 bases separating them. Germline CDR1 and CDR2: SNHLY and FYNNEI. This CDR3 has 15 amino acids. The CDR3 is CASSEALWRQGEQYF. DNA for the CDR3: TGTGCCAGCAGTGAAGCGTTGTGGCGGCAGGGCGAGCAGTACTTC.

The chain has TRBV5-1 and TRBJ1-3; D unclear. V gave up 1 base and J gave up 1 base, with 9 bases separating them. CDR1 and CDR2 from the germline V gene are SGHRS and YFSETQ. The CDR3 length is 15 residues. The CDR3 sequence: CASSLRPESGNTIYF. The DNA of the CDR3 is TGCGCCAGCAGCTTGCGCCCGGAGTCTGGAAACACCATATATTTT.

This chain connects TRBV2 to TRBJ2-2; the D is unclear. This CDR3 is built from 14 residues. Germline V gives CDR1 SNHLY, CDR2 FYNNEI. The V gene lost 0 bases and the J gene lost 5 bases, with 7 bases spanning the gap. The CDR3 region is CASSEALGTGELFF. The CDR3 nucleotides read TGTGCCAGCAGTGAAGCGCTGGGAACCGGGGAGCTGTTTTTT.

The chain carries TRBV12-3 or TRBV12-4 and TRBJ2-4; TRBD1 might be the D (6 bases). The V gene lost 4 bases and the J gene lost 6 bases, with 13 bases spanning the gap. There are 14 residues in the CDR3. The CDR3 protein is CASSSQDSGNIQYF. Here the CDR3 DNA reads TGTGCCAGCAGTTCGCAGGACAGCGGAAACATTCAGTACTTC.

This clonotype was seen a handful of times. One end of the junction fails to match germline, which may point to a read error. The chain joins TRBV5-6 to TRBJ2-1; 12 bases map to TRBD2. Germline V gives CDR1 SGHDT, CDR2 YYEEEE. This CDR3 contains 15 residues. CDR3 DNA: TGTGCCAGCAGCTTGGACCCGCCTAGCGGGAGGGCCCCCTGCTTC. This codes for CASSLDPPSGRAPCF.

This clonotype has at least ten counts. The chain recombines TRBV6-5 with TRBJ2-5; no clear D gene. CDR1 is MNHEY and CDR2 is SVGAGI in the germline V gene. The CDR3 is 14 amino acids. The V end was cut by 1 base, the J end by 2 bases, with 8 bases between. As DNA, the CDR3 is TGTGCCAGCAGTTACTTCGGACCACAAGAGACCCAGTACTTC. Its protein product is CASSYFGPQETQYF.

This clonotype was counted only a few times. This sequence joins TRBV5-5 and TRBJ2-7; the D gene is possibly TRBD2 (5 bases). This CDR3 region has 14 residues. The germline V gene has CDR1 SGHKS and CDR2 YYEKEE (reference sequence). V was clipped by 0 bases and J by 2 bases, with 9 bases between them. The DNA for the CDR3 is TGTGCCAGCAGCTTGGGGACGGAGGCCTACGAGCAGTACTTC. It is translated as CASSLGTEAYEQYF.